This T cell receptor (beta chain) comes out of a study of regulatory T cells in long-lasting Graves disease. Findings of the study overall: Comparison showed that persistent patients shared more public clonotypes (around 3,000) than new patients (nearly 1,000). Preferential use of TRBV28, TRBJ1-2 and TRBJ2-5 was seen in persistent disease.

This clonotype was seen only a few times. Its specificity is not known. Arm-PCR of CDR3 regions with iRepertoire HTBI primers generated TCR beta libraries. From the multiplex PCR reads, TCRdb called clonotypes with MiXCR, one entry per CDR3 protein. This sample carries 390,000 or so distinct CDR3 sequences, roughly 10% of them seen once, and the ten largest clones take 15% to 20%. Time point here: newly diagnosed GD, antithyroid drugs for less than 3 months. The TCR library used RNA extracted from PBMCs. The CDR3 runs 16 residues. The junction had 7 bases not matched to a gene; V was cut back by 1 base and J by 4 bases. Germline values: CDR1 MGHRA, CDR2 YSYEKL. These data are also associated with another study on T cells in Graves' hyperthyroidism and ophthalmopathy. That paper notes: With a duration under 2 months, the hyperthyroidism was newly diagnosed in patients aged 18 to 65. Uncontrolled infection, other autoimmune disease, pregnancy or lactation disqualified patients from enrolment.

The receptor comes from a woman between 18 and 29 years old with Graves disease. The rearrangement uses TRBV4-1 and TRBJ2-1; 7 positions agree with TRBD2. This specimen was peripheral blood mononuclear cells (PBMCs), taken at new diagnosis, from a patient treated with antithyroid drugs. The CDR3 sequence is CASSQVRSGDYNEQFF. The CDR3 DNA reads TGCGCCAGCAGCCAAGTCCGGAGCGGGGATTACAATGAGCAGTTCTTC.